This T cell receptor (beta chain) came from a study of shared clonotypes between healthy human individuals. Naive CD45RA+ and memory CD45RA-negative subsets were split from CD4+ cells. At the deep level, the assay was run. Measured with immunoSEQ multiplex PCR; TCRdb has only the in-frame clones, and not every one. The sample consists of 550,000 to 700,000 clones, 60% to 75% of them appearing once. Points from the study as a whole: Sharing across four donors was seen in 4% to 6.5% of naive CD4 clonotypes. Clonotypes which were not shared had lower generation probabilities than clonotypes that all four donors shared.

On this clone: The antigen remains undetermined.

Specimen: memory CD4+ T cells sorted from blood. Subset reported: CD45RA-negative fraction. This receptor was taken from a young woman in good health.

CDR3 sequence (DNA): TGTGCCATCAGCGGGGGGGAACGACAGCCCCAGCATTTT. Residues: CAISGGERQPQHF. This rearrangement joins TRBV10-3 to TRBJ1-5, with D possibly TRBD1 on 5 matching bases. V was trimmed by 6 bases and J by 7 bases, leaving 13 bases between them. The germline gives CDR1 ENHRY, CDR2 SYGVKD. The CDR3 spans 13 residues.